These 12 T cell receptor beta chains share one sample of origin, sequenced in a study of T cells in Graves' hyperthyroidism and ophthalmopathy. Amplification of TCR beta CDR3 regions used RNA as the template. HTBI primers drove first-round RT-PCR of the TCR CDR3. MiXCR, run by TCRdb on the multiplex PCR reads, gives a single entry per CDR3 protein. This table has 400,000 to 500,000 distinct CDR3 sequences, approximately 13% appearing once. What was sequenced was blood. The receptors were sampled from a woman between 18 and 30 years old with Graves' hyperthyroidism.

This clonotype was seen many times. The chain couples TRBV12-3 or TRBV12-4 to TRBJ1-1, with a possible D match to TRBD1 (5 bases). Trimming removed 4 bases at V and 4 bases at J, with 7 bases between. CDR3 length: 12 amino acids. The CDR3 DNA is TGTGCCAGCAGTTGGAGGGGCACTGAAGCTTTCTTT. The encoded protein is CASSWRGTEAFF.

The chain recombines TRBV5-4 with TRBJ1-6, with 12 bases fitting TRBD1. Germline CDR1 SGHNT, CDR2 YYREEE (reference sequence). The ends lost 3 bases at V and 8 bases at J; junction bases unmatched: 6. This CDR3 spans 16 amino acids. CDR3 in amino acids: CASSSPGQGAYSPLHF. In DNA, the CDR3 is TGTGCCAGCAGCTCTCCGGGACAGGGGGCATATTCACCCCTCCACTTT.

This clonotype was observed at least ten times. This sequence joins TRBV13 and TRBJ2-5, with 12 bases lining up with TRBD2. Germline loops: CDR1 PRHDT, CDR2 FYEKMQ (reference sequence). This CDR3 has 16 amino acids. The junction had 5 bases not matched to a gene; V was cut back by 1 base and J by 5 bases. DNA of the CDR3: TGTGCCAGCAGCTTAGTGGAGACTAGCGGGAGTGAGACCCAGTACTTC. Protein product: CASSLVETSGSETQYF. Full variable domain (outside the CDR3, taken from reference TRBV13 and TRBJ2-5): AAGVIQSPRHLIKEKRETATLKCYPIPRHDTVYWYQQGPGQDPQFLISFYEKMQSDKGSIPDRFSAQQFSDYHSELNMSSLELGDSALYFCASSLVETSGSETQYFGPGTRLLVL.

This rearrangement joins TRBV5-5 to TRBJ2-3, with 11 bases lining up with TRBD1. This CDR3 spans 17 amino acids. Germline values: CDR1 SGHKS, CDR2 YYEKEE (reference sequence). V was clipped by 1 base and J by 3 bases; unmatched bases: 7. CDR3 residues: CASSLLPGTGGTDTQYF. The DNA of the CDR3 is TGTGCCAGCAGCTTGTTGCCCGGGACAGGGGGGACAGATACGCAGTATTTT.

With regard to this clonotype: Given the absence of the conserved phenylalanine or tryptophan at the CDR3 end, a read error is likely. The rearrangement joins TRBV7-9 to TRBJ1-1; TRBD1 might be the D (5 bases). Trimming cost V 6 bases and J 2 bases, with 16 bases left between them. Germline-derived CDR1 and CDR2 are SEHNR and FQNEAQ (reference sequence). The length of the CDR3 is 15 residues. The CDR3 nucleotides read TGTGCCAGCAGGTCTGCGGGACTCAAAAACACTGAAGCTTTCCTT. It is translated as CASRSAGLKNTEAFL.

This clonotype was recorded many times. J is TRBJ2-7 and V is TRBV7-9, with TRBD2 matching 8 bases. The germline V gene encodes CDR1 SEHNR and CDR2 FQNEAQ (reference sequence). CDR3 length: 16 amino acids. V trimming: 0 bases; J trimming: 6 bases; junction bases outside the gene matches: 10. The CDR3 reads CASSLALSGSPTEQYF. In DNA form, the CDR3 reads TGTGCCAGCAGCTTAGCCTTGAGCGGGAGCCCCACCGAGCAGTACTTC. Complete variable domain (other parts from reference TRBV7-9 and TRBJ2-7): DTGVSQNPRHKITKRGQNVTFRCDPISEHNRLYWYRQTLGQGPEFLTYFQNEAQLEKSRLLSDRFSAERPKGSFSTLEIQRTEQGDSAMYLCASSLALSGSPTEQYFGPGTRLTVT.

The chain is built from TRBV29-1 and TRBJ1-1; 8 bases agree with TRBD1. Germline trimming cut 7 bases from V and 5 bases from J; bases unmatched to any gene: 9. The CDR3 spans 13 residues. Germline V gives CDR1 SQVTM, CDR2 ANQGSEA. This CDR3 is CSGNRGVGTEAFF. Here the CDR3 DNA reads TGCAGCGGAAACAGGGGGGTAGGAACTGAAGCTTTCTTT. Based on the CDR3 plus reference TRBV29-1 and TRBJ1-1, the full variable domain is SAVISQKPSRDICQRGTSLTIQCQVDSQVTMMFWYRQQPGQSLTLIATANQGSEATYESGFVIDKFPISRPNLTFSTLTVSNMSPEDSSIYLCSGNRGVGTEAFFGQGTRLTVV.

This clonotype showed up many times. The genes are TRBV20-1 and TRBJ2-7; 8 nucleotides line up with TRBD1. Looked up from germline, CDR1 is DFQATT and CDR2 is SNEGSKA (reference sequence). Germline trimming cut 1 base from V and 4 bases from J; bases unmatched to any gene: 6. This CDR3 is 14 amino acids long. CDR3 bases: TGCAGTGCTAGAGGGACAGGGAAGAAGTACGAGCAGTACTTC. It is translated as CSARGTGKKYEQYF.

This clonotype was detected ten times or more. The chain is built from TRBV7-9 and TRBJ2-7; D is unresolved. The CDR3 is 11 residues long. Trimming left V 5 bases short and J 6 bases short, with 8 bases between. The germline V gene encodes CDR1 SEHNR and CDR2 FQNEAQ (reference sequence). CDR3 loop: CASSPGSEQYF. CDR3 DNA sequence: TGTGCCAGCAGCCCGGGTAGCGAGCAGTACTTC.

The chain carries TRBV5-1 and TRBJ2-3; D is perhaps TRBD2 (5 bases). Germline V gene sequence: CDR1 SGHRS, CDR2 YFSETQ. The CDR3 sequence is 13 residues long. V lost 4 bases and J lost 4, with 10 bases in between. CDR3 loop: CASSAGDPDTQYF. The CDR3 DNA is TGCGCCAGCAGCGCGGGTGATCCAGATACGCAGTATTTT.

This chain's CDR3 is CASNRGQNTGELFF. CDR3 coding DNA: TGTGCCAGCAACAGGGGGCAGAACACCGGGGAGCTGTTTTTT. The rearrangement joins TRBV28 to TRBJ2-2, with 9 bases fitting TRBD1. V lost 7 bases and J lost 1; bases outside the gene matches: 1. Germline values: CDR1 MDHEN, CDR2 SYDVKM. The CDR3 totals 14 residues.

This clonotype was seen ten or more times. The chain combines TRBV13 with TRBJ1-1; the D is unclear. The CDR3 runs to 13 residues. Germline V gives CDR1 PRHDT, CDR2 FYEKMQ (reference sequence). The V end was cut by 3 bases, the J end by 2 bases, with 7 bases between. For the CDR3, the DNA is TGTGCCAGCAGCTTTGACTTTAACACTGAAGCTTTCTTT. Translated: CASSFDFNTEAFF.